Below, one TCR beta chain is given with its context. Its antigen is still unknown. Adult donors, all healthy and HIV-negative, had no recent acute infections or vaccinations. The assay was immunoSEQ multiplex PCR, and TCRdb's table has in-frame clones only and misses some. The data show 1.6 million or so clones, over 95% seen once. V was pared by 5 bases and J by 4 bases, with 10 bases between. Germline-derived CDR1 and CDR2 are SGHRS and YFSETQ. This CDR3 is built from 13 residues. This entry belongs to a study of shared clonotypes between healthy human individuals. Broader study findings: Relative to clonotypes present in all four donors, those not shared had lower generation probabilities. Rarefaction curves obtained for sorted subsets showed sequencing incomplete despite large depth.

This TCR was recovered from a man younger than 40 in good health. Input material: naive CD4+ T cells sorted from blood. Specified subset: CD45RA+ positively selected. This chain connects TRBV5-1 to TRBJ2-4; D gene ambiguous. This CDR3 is CASSSDGKNIQYF. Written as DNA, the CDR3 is TGCGCCAGCAGTTCAGACGGAAAAAACATTCAGTACTTC.